In its sample, the clone carrying this T cell receptor (beta chain) was seen a few times. Antigen: not known. Isolating PBMCs gave at least 6 million of these cells per sample. This sample was included in a study of blood T cells in healthy people across ages. For the study at large: Roughly one uniquely barcoded beta molecule per two T cells was captured.

A second 7 to 11 cycle PCR used barcoded and J-beta primers. TCRdb re-derived calls from the 5' RACE reads in MiXCR, one entry per CDR3 protein. This table holds about 2 million distinct CDR3 sequences, around 50% found once. Deletions cut 6 bases from V and 7 bases from J, with 16 bases between. From germline, CDR1 is DFQATT and CDR2 SNEGSKA (reference sequence). This CDR3 has 13 amino acids. General observations from the study: Researchers report that TCR beta diversity correlated strongly with naive T cell percentage. In long-lived donors, naive CD4+ cell counts and diversity exceeded those of aged donors.

This receptor was taken from a middle-aged woman in good health. The gene calls are TRBV20-1 and TRBJ2-1, with a tentative D call TRBD1 (7 bases). Sequenced: blood. The DNA of the CDR3 is TGCAGTGCCCCTCCAGGGGGGCTGAATGAGCAGTTCTTC. Protein: CSAPPGGLNEQFF.